This T cell receptor (beta chain) is from a study of T cell responses to AZD1222 COVID-19 vaccine. Findings of the study overall: Clonal diversity was possibly underestimated, and white British individuals and females predominated among donors. Reports say nearly half of spike-specific TCRs go after unmutated variant regions. Researchers took repertoire samples only after the peak T cell response had come.

The method was immunoSEQ multiplex PCR; TCRdb's version includes in-frame clones alone and lacks a portion of them. The data hold under 150,000 clones, with roughly 88% observed a single time. This CDR3 comprises 15 residues. Trimming cost V 3 bases and J 7 bases; bases outside gene matches: 8. Germline V gene data show CDR1 as GTSNPN and CDR2 as SVGIG (reference sequence). About this clone: Its matching antigen is unknown.

Pooling was applied to second doses at about 4 or about 12 weeks. The J gene is TRBJ1-6, the V gene TRBV30; 8 nucleotides align to TRBD1. Source: peripheral blood, taken 28 days after the second AZD1222 dose. The TCR sequence derives from an adult who received the AZD1222 COVID-19 vaccine. In nucleotides, the CDR3 is TGTGCCTGGAGAGGGACCAGGGGGCTGAATTCACCCCTCCACTTT. Translating it yields CAWRGTRGLNSPLHF.